This TCR beta chain was recorded in a study of cytomegalovirus exposure and HLA in healthy donors. Trimming shortened V by 1 base and J by 9 bases, and 20 bases separated the two germline ends. The CDR3 totals 16 residues. Germline CDR1 is SGDLS and CDR2 is YYNGEE. The PCR made use of 60 Vbeta and 13 Jbeta primers. Method: immunoSEQ multiplex PCR; TCRdb's copy keeps in-frame clones and lacks some. The top ten clones hold over 1.5% of a sample with some 190,000 clones, 82% of them seen once. It was healthy bone marrow donors who served as donors. The receptor's source is a man aged 40-49 years in good health and CMV-seronegative. The sequencing sample was made of PBMCs. V is TRBV9 and J is TRBJ2-1; weak D call: TRBD2 (5 bases). CDR3 in amino acids: CASSVQAFARAGEQFF. The CDR3 DNA follows: TGTGCCAGCAGCGTACAAGCTTTCGCCCGGGCGGGTGAGCAGTTCTTC.